These 8 T cell receptor beta chains share one sample of origin, sequenced in a study of Ad26.COV2.S vaccination and SARS-CoV-2 variants. TCRdb's copy holds only in-frame clones and misses some; the assay was immunoSEQ multiplex PCR. Among fewer than 500,000 clones, around 90% were seen once, and the ten largest hold roughly 4.3%. Treatment specified: some 20 received Ad26.COV2.S at low or high dose, single or two shots; about 5 received placebo; per-sample allocation not given. Samples were taken on day 63 after the first vaccine or placebo injection. This specimen was peripheral blood, taken in a trial of Ad26.COV2.S vaccine versus placebo. The receptors derive from a person aged 18 to 65 who received the Ad26.COV2.S COVID-19 vaccine or a placebo.

The chain combines TRBV9 with TRBJ2-2; 10 bases line up with TRBD1. The germline V gene has CDR1 SGDLS and CDR2 YYNGEE. The CDR3 loop spans 15 amino acids. V shed 4 bases and J 5 bases; nucleotides not matched to a gene: 5. The CDR3 DNA reads as TGTGCCAGCAGCCTTGACAGGGGGCTGACCGGGGAGCTGTTTTTT. Residues: CASSLDRGLTGELFF. The variable domain in full, with the rest retrieved from reference TRBV9 and TRBJ2-2, is DSGVTQTPKHLITATGQRVTLRCSPRSGDLSVYWYQQSLDQGLQFLIQYYNGEERAKGNILERFSAQQFPDLHSELNLSSLELGDSALYFCASSLDRGLTGELFFGEGSRLTVL.

V gene TRBV12-3 or TRBV12-4 combines with J gene TRBJ2-7; D perhaps matches TRBD1 (7 bases). The CDR3 is 12 residues long. V was shortened by 7 bases and J by 7 bases, with 14 bases between the two germline ends. The CDR3 spells CASTQGGGEQYF. The CDR3, as DNA: TGTGCCAGCACCCAGGGGGGCGGGGAGCAGTACTTC.

The CDR3 region is CASSLVGALTDTQYF. DNA of the CDR3: TGTGCCAGCAGCTTAGTGGGGGCTCTCACAGATACGCAGTATTTT. The V gene is TRBV11-2, the J gene TRBJ2-3, with a possible D match to TRBD1 (6 bases). Germline V gene data show CDR1 as SGHAT and CDR2 as FQNNGV. CDR3 size: 15 residues. V was clipped by 1 base and J by 2 bases, with 10 bases between them.

The V gene is TRBV6-1, the J gene TRBJ1-5, with a tentative D call TRBD1 (5 bases). Trimming stripped 4 bases from V and 6 bases from J, with 22 bases between. Germline-derived CDR1 and CDR2 are MNHNS and SASEGT. The CDR3 is made up of 17 amino acids. CDR3 sequence reads: CASSVTGTPWSGQPQHF. The CDR3 nucleotides read TGTGCCAGCAGTGTCACCGGGACCCCGTGGAGCGGTCAGCCCCAGCATTTT.

This sequence joins TRBV4-2 and TRBJ1-6; 8 positions match TRBD1. The CDR3 runs 13 residues. Looked up from germline, CDR1 is LGHNA and CDR2 is YNFKEQ. V dropped 8 bases and J dropped 6; count of bases not matched to a gene: 3. CDR3 sequence (DNA): TGTGCCAGCCTCGGACAGGGTAATTCACCCCTCCACTTT. Protein sequence: CASLGQGNSPLHF.

Here the CDR3 DNA reads TGTGCCAGCAAGGACAGGGGGATTGAAAACATTCAGTACTTC. It yields the protein CASKDRGIENIQYF. This chain connects TRBV2 to TRBJ2-4; 10 nucleotides line up with TRBD1. The trim removed 7 bases at V and 5 bases at J, leaving 5 bases unmatched. Germline V gene data show CDR1 as SNHLY and CDR2 as FYNNEI. This CDR3 spans 14 amino acids. The full variable domain, rest sourced from reference TRBV2 and TRBJ2-4, is EPEVTQTPSHQVTQMGQEVILRCVPISNHLYFYWYRQILGQKVEFLVSFYNNEISEKSEIFDDQFSVERPDGSNFTLKIRSTKLEDSAMYFCASKDRGIENIQYFGAGTRLSVL.

The J gene is TRBJ2-5, the V gene TRBV7-9; weak D call: TRBD2 (6 bases). This CDR3 spans 16 amino acids. The V gene lost 5 bases and the J gene lost 1 base, with 17 bases spanning the gap. The germline V gene encodes CDR1 SEHNR and CDR2 FQNEAQ (reference sequence). For the CDR3, the DNA is TGTGCCAGCAGCCGGGGGATCGGGAGAGGCCAAGAGACCCAGTACTTC. Its protein product is CASSRGIGRGQETQYF. Drawing the rest from reference TRBV7-9 and TRBJ2-5, the complete variable domain is DTGVSQNPRHKITKRGQNVTFRCDPISEHNRLYWYRQTLGQGPEFLTYFQNEAQLEKSRLLSDRFSAERPKGSFSTLEIQRTEQGDSAMYLCASSRGIGRGQETQYFGPGTRLLVL.

J is TRBJ2-5 and V is TRBV7-6; the D gene is possibly TRBD1 (6 bases). Germline V gives CDR1 SGHVS, CDR2 FNYEAQ. V dropped 5 bases and J dropped 1 base, with 11 bases sitting between them. The length of the CDR3 is 14 residues. The CDR3 bases are TGTGCCAGCAGCATCAACAGGGCCCAAGAGACCCAGTACTTC. It encodes CASSINRAQETQYF.